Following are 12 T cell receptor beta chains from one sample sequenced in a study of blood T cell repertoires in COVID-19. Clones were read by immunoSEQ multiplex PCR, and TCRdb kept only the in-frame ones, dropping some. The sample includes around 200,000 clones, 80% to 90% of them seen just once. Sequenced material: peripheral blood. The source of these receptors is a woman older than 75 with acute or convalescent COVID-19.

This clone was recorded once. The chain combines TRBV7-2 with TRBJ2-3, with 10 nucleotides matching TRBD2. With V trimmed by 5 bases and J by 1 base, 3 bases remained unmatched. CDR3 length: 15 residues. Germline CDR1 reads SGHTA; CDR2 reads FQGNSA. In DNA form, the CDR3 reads TGTGCCAGCAGCACCGGGACTAGCGGCACAGATACGCAGTATTTT. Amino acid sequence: CASSTGTSGTDTQYF.

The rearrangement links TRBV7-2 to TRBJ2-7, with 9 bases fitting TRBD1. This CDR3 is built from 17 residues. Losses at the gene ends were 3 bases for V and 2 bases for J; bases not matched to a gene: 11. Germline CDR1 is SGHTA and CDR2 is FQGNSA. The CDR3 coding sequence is TGTGCCAGCAGCTTTCAAGGGACAGGGACTCCCGCCTACGAGCAGTACTTC. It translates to CASSFQGTGTPAYEQYF.

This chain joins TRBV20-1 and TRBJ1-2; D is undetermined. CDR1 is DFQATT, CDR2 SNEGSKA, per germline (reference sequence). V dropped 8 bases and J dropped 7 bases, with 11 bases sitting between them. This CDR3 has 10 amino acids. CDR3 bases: TGCAGTTCCACCAGGTCTGGCTACACCTTC. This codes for CSSTRSGYTF.

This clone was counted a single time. CDR3 coding DNA: TGTGCCAGCAGCTCACTATTCCCAGGGATAGATACGCAGTATTTT. This translates into CASSSLFPGIDTQYF. This sequence joins TRBV7-9 and TRBJ2-3; D may be TRBD1 (5 bases). Germline loops: CDR1 SEHNR, CDR2 FQNEAQ (reference sequence). The ends were cut back, 4 bases at V and 5 bases at J, with 16 bases in the middle. The CDR3 runs to 15 residues.

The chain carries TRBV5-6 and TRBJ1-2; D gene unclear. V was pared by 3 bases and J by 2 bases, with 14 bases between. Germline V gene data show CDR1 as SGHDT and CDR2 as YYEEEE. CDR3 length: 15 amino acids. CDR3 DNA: TGTGCCAGCAGCTCCGTTCGGGAGGCCAACTATGGCTACACCTTC. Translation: CASSSVREANYGYTF.

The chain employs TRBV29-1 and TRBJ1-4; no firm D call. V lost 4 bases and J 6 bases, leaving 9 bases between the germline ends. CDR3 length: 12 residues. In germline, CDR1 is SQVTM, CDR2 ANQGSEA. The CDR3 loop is CSVGRGDEKLFF. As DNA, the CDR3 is TGCAGCGTTGGCCGGGGTGATGAAAAACTGTTTTTT.

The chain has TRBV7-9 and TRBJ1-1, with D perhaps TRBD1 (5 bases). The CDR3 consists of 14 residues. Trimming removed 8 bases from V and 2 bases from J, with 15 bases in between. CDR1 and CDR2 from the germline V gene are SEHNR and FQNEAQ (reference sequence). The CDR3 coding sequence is TGTGCCAGCCGGCAGGGAGGGTTTAACACTGAAGCTTTCTTT. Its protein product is CASRQGGFNTEAFF.

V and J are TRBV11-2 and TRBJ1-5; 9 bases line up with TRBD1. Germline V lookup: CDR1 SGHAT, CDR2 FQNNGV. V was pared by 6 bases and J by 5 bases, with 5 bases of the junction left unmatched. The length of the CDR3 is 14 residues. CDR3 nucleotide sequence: TGTGCCAGCAGTCCGGGACAGGGAGATCAGCCCCAGCATTTT. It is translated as CASSPGQGDQPQHF.

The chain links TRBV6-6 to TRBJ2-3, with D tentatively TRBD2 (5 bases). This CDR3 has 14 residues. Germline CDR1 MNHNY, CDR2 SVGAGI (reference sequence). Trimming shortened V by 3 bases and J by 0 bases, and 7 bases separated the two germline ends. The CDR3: CASSYSASTDTQYF. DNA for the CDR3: TGTGCCAGCAGTTATAGCGCCAGCACAGATACGCAGTATTTT.

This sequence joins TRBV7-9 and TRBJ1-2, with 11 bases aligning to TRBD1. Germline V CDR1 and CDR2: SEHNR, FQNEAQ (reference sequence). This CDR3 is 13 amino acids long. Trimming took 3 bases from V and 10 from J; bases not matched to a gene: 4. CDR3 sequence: CASSLEGQGVYTF. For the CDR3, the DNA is TGTGCCAGCAGCTTGGAGGGACAGGGGGTCTACACCTTC.

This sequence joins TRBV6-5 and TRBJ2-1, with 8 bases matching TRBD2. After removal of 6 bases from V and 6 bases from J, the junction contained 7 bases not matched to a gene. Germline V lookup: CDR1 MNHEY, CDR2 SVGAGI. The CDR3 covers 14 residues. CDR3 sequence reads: CASRVPGTSNEQFF. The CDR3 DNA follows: TGTGCCAGCAGAGTACCGGGGACTAGCAATGAGCAGTTCTTC.

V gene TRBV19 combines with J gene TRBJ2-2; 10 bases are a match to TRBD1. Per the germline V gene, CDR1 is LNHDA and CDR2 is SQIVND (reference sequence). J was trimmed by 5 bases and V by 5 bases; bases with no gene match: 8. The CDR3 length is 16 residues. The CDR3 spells CASSETGGKLTGELFF. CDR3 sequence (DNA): TGTGCCAGTAGTGAGACAGGGGGCAAATTAACCGGGGAGCTGTTTTTT.